The rows below give T cell receptor beta chains drawn from one sample of a study of CD8 T cell repertoires and HIV-1 epitope variants. This table comes from immunoSEQ multiplex PCR, and its TCRdb copy is limited to in-frame clones, with some not included. Among roughly 100,000 clones listed, roughly 81% were seen once. Sequenced material: uncultured baseline CD8+ T cells from peripheral blood mononuclear cells (PBMCs). These receptors originate from a male donor with HIV. Both conserved end residues are part of each CDR3.

J,V,CDR3
TRBJ1-5,TRBV6-4,CASSEQGGQPQHF
TRBJ2-7,TRBV5-4,CASSLVDSSYEQYF
TRBJ2-2,TRBV5-1,CASSLLGRSGELFF
TRBJ1-4,TRBV28,CASSSPVRLFF
TRBJ1-1,TRBV5-1,CASSPLQGANTEAFF
TRBJ2-5,TRBV27,CASGRKETQYF
TRBJ2-7,TRBV7-2,CASSLGRGAYEQYF
TRBJ2-1,TRBV28,CASSLTRGASSYNEQFF
TRBJ1-2,TRBV6-6,CASSSGQNGYTF
TRBJ2-2,TRBV5-4,CASGLAGGSAGELFF
TRBJ2-5,TRBV5-1,CASSLGRDSSQETQYF
TRBJ1-5,TRBV10-3,CAISDLRDTNQPQHF
TRBJ1-2,TRBV30,CARSRGDRGKFAF
TRBJ2-6,TRBV7-2,CASSGTLSGANVLTF
TRBJ2-7,TRBV27,CASSESSSYEQYF
TRBJ2-1,TRBV5-6,CASSLTGTVNEQFF
TRBJ1-3,TRBV2,CASSYGTGVSGNTIYF
TRBJ2-5,TRBV19,CASSIRAGDQGTQYF
TRBJ2-3,TRBV9,CASSVEDTQYF
TRBJ1-1,TRBV2,CASSGIRDRDTEAFF
TRBJ2-1,TRBV6-1,CASSRTSGGKEQFF
TRBJ2-7,TRBV6-5,CASSYSSGSSYEQYF
TRBJ2-1,TRBV28,CASSMGLAGRVHNEQFF
TRBJ1-1,TRBV6-5,CATHPTQVRGTEAFF
TRBJ2-7,TRBV6-1,CASSETQGDYEQYF
TRBJ2-7,TRBV25-1,CASSDRQSSYEQYF
TRBJ1-6,TRBV4-3,CASSPTGESNSPLHF